This T cell receptor (beta chain) was documented in a study of T-cell reconstitution after alpha-beta-depleted transplantation in children. Using unique molecular identifiers, the investigators prepared the TCRbeta library. TCRdb re-analysed the PCR reads in MiXCR, keeping a single row per CDR3 protein. The data hold under 250,000 distinct CDR3 sequences, with 20% to 30% observed a single time. From germline, CDR1 is MDHEN and CDR2 SYDVKM. The CDR3 length is 12 residues. The V gene lost 4 bases and the J gene lost 6 bases, with 10 bases spanning the gap. On this clonotype: Its antigen is unknown.

Study outcomes and limitations: Newly produced T cells mostly accounted for T-cell counts and diversity one year post-transplant. After transplant, high TCRbeta diversity at day 60 in some patients arose from surviving recipient T cells and thymic progenitors.

Sequenced material: PBMCs, mostly from graft donor cells, taken 360 days after TCRalphabeta/CD19-depleted stem cell transplant. The receptor was derived from a female patient aged 2-15 years who had a stem cell transplant for congenital amegakaryocytic thrombocytopenia, so the T cells may come from the graft donor. The genes are TRBV28 and TRBJ2-7; the D gene is possibly TRBD2 (6 bases). CDR3 bases: TGTGCCAGCAGTTCGACTAGTCGCGAGCAGTACTTC. Translated: CASSSTSREQYF.